A single sample is the source of the 4 T cell receptor beta chains below, sequenced in a study of shared clonotypes between healthy human individuals. This table comes from immunoSEQ multiplex PCR, and its TCRdb copy is limited to in-frame clones, with some not included. This sample has 2.3 million or so clones, with approximately 95% found just once. Sequenced material: naive CD4+ T cells from PBMCs. Subset defined: CD45RA+ positively selected. These receptors all come from a man aged 18 to 35 in good health. Some clones in this sample may be carry-over from other donors' samples.

V and J are TRBV12-5 and TRBJ2-5; TRBD2 aligns across 9 bases. Germline assignment: CDR1 LGHNT and CDR2 FRNRAP. V shed 7 bases, J shed 4 bases, and the junction held 13 bases outside the gene matches. The CDR3 contains 16 residues. This CDR3 reads CASASSAGGPGETQYF. The CDR3 DNA is TGTGCTAGTGCCTCATCCGCGGGAGGGCCGGGAGAGACCCAGTACTTC.

The chain links TRBV5-1 to TRBJ2-3, with 15 positions matching TRBD2. The CDR3 length is 18 residues. Germline V lookup: CDR1 SGHRS, CDR2 YFSETQ. Losses at the gene ends were 6 bases for V and 3 bases for J; bases not matched to a gene: 11. The CDR3 loop is CASTHGLAGGRGTDTQYF. In DNA, the CDR3 is TGCGCCAGCACCCACGGACTAGCGGGAGGGCGGGGTACAGATACGCAGTATTTT.

This chain uses TRBV10-3 with TRBJ1-2, with D perhaps matching TRBD1 (6 bases). Germline loops: CDR1 ENHRY, CDR2 SYGVKD. The V gene lost 0 bases and the J gene lost 4 bases, with 15 bases spanning the gap. The CDR3 consists of 16 residues. The CDR3 reads CAISESRGTSTYGYTF. The CDR3 bases are TGTGCCATCAGTGAGTCGAGGGGGACCTCGACCTATGGCTACACCTTC.

The CDR3 loop reads CASSVGTGVQPQHF. In DNA form, the CDR3 reads TGTGCCAGCAGCGTGGGGACAGGGGTTCAGCCCCAGCATTTT. The chain has TRBV9 and TRBJ1-5; 10 bases are a match to TRBD1. The CDR3 is made up of 14 amino acids. The germline V gene has CDR1 SGDLS and CDR2 YYNGEE. Trimming cost V 2 bases and J 6 bases; bases outside gene matches: 2.